This TCR beta chain was obtained from a study of molecular identifiers for immune sequencing clone quantification. Libraries of naive CD8 T cells were made from approximately 22,000 to 940,000 sorted cells. They used 10%, 30% or 50% RNA. The sorting of naive CD8 T cells used the CD8+CD4-CCR7+CD45RA+ phenotype. This clonotype came up many times. MiXCR, applied by TCRdb to the PCR reads, yields one record per CDR3 protein. The sample consists of just under 65,000 distinct CDR3 sequences, 15% to 20% of them appearing once. The material sequenced was naive CD8+ T cells from blood, with Jurkat cell RNA spiked in. This sample's subset: FACS-sorted CD8+CD4-CCR7+CD45RA+ naive T cells. This TCR was recovered from a human donor in good health. Some libraries in this study had Jurkat cell RNA spiked in.

CDR3 DNA sequence: TGTGCCAGTAGTCCATCGGTAAGCTCCTACAATGAGCAGTTCTTC. It encodes CASSPSVSSYNEQFF. The chain employs TRBV19 and TRBJ2-1; no firm D call. The CDR3 contains 15 residues. Trimming removed 5 bases at V and 0 bases at J, with 11 bases between. Germline V lookup: CDR1 LNHDA, CDR2 SQIVND (reference sequence).